These 19 T cell receptor beta chains share one sample of origin, sequenced in a study of T cells after yellow fever vaccination. MiXCR was run by TCRdb on the 5' RACE reads, yielding one entry per CDR3 protein. The table has about 340,000 distinct CDR3 sequences, roughly 8.7% seen once. Here the sequenced sample was PBMCs, taken on the day of the first yellow fever vaccination. The receptors were gathered from a man younger than 35 who received the YFV17D yellow fever vaccine.

This clonotype was counted only a few times. The CDR3 coding sequence is TGTGCCATCAGTACCAACCCTGGGAGTGAAAAACTGTTTTTT. As protein: CAISTNPGSEKLFF. The chain links TRBV10-3 to TRBJ1-4; D gene ambiguous. The CDR3 is made up of 14 amino acids. V lost 5 bases and J 7 bases, leaving 14 bases between the germline ends. The germline V gene has CDR1 ENHRY and CDR2 SYGVKD.

The chain couples TRBV28 to TRBJ1-1; 7 nucleotides align to TRBD1. The CDR3 has 13 amino acids. The germline CDR1 and CDR2 sequences are MDHEN and SYDVKM. Losses at the gene ends were 7 bases for V and 4 bases for J; bases not matched to a gene: 6. Here the CDR3 reads CASNFRGGTEAFF. The CDR3 DNA is TGTGCCAGCAATTTCAGGGGGGGCACTGAAGCTTTCTTT.

This chain joins TRBV4-1 and TRBJ2-6; D is possibly TRBD1 or TRBD2 (5 bases each). The CDR3 runs to 20 residues. The V and J ends lost 0 bases and 5 bases respectively, with 23 bases between them. Germline loops: CDR1 MGHRA, CDR2 YSYEKL. This CDR3 is CASSQDAWDGEDVRANVLTF. CDR3 nucleotide sequence: TGCGCCAGCAGCCAAGATGCCTGGGACGGAGAGGACGTTAGGGCCAACGTCCTGACTTTC.

There are a few counts of this clonotype. The chain uses TRBV20-1 and TRBJ1-5; D unresolved. The CDR3 length is 12 residues. Looked up from germline, CDR1 is DFQATT and CDR2 is SNEGSKA (reference sequence). Between the trimmed V and J ends, which lost 5 bases and 6 bases, there was a span of 11 bases. The CDR3 sequence is CSAGTNSQPQHF. CDR3 DNA: TGCAGTGCTGGAACTAATAGTCAGCCCCAGCATTTT.

V gene TRBV7-9 combines with J gene TRBJ2-3; D is ambiguous. Trimming took 5 bases from V and 6 from J, leaving 12 bases between them. Per the germline V gene, CDR1 is SEHNR and CDR2 is FQNEAQ (reference sequence). This CDR3 comprises 13 residues. CDR3: CASSPSNGDTQYF. The CDR3 DNA follows: TGTGCCAGCAGCCCCTCGAACGGGGATACGCAGTATTTT.

The genes are TRBV7-2 and TRBJ1-2; D perhaps matches TRBD1 (6 bases). The V gene's germline CDR1 is SGHTA and CDR2 FQGNSA. The CDR3 has 14 amino acids. The V gene lost 2 bases and the J gene lost 6 bases, with 13 bases spanning the gap. CDR3 DNA: TGTGCCAGCAGCTTAAGGGACACGGGCAATGGCTACACCTTC. Protein product: CASSLRDTGNGYTF.

At least ten counts were recorded for this clonotype. This chain joins TRBV2 and TRBJ2-2; no definite D call. Germline CDR1 is SNHLY and CDR2 is FYNNEI. The CDR3 is 12 residues long. The V and J ends lost 1 base and 10 bases respectively, with 7 bases between them. This CDR3 is CASSEVGVELFF. DNA for the CDR3: TGTGCCAGCAGTGAAGTGGGTGTGGAGCTGTTTTTT.

Only a few counts were recorded for this clonotype. This rearrangement joins TRBV14 to TRBJ2-2; D unresolved. Germline V gives CDR1 SGHDN, CDR2 FVKESK. The CDR3 is 12 amino acids. Trimming pared 2 bases from V and 3 bases from J, leaving 1 base between. CDR3 region: CASSQYTGELFF. CDR3 nucleotide sequence: TGTGCCAGCAGCCAATACACCGGGGAGCTGTTTTTT.

This clonotype was found many times. Written as DNA, the CDR3 is TGCGCCAGCAGCCAGGCCCCGCTGGAGACCCAGTACTTC. It yields the protein CASSQAPLETQYF. The rearrangement uses TRBV4-1 and TRBJ2-5; D uncertain. CDR3 length: 13 amino acids. The V gene's germline CDR1 is MGHRA and CDR2 YSYEKL. The V gene lost 3 bases and the J gene lost 5 bases, with 10 bases spanning the gap.

Concerning this clonotype: Given the absence of the conserved phenylalanine or tryptophan at the CDR3 end, a read error is likely. J is TRBJ2-5 and V is TRBV7-2; tentatively, D is TRBD2 (5 bases). Per the germline V gene, CDR1 is SGHTA and CDR2 is FQGNSA. The CDR3 length is 13 residues. Trimming stripped 5 bases from V and 5 bases from J, with 12 bases between. The CDR3 region has the DNA TGTGCCAGCAGCGCGAACCGAGGGGAGACCCAGTACCTC. It specifies CASSANRGETQYL.

The chain carries TRBV20-1 and TRBJ2-1; possible D gene TRBD2, 6 bases. This CDR3 has 13 amino acids. CDR1 DFQATT and CDR2 SNEGSKA come from the germline V gene (reference sequence). CDR3 DNA: TGCAGGGCCGGAGGGAGCTCCTACAATGAGCAGTTCTTC. Amino acid sequence: CRAGGSSYNEQFF.

The chain carries TRBV20-1 and TRBJ2-1; the match to TRBD1 covers 9 bases. CDR1 and CDR2 (germline): DFQATT, SNEGSKA (reference sequence). J was trimmed by 0 bases and V by 5 bases; bases with no gene match: 17. The CDR3 has 19 amino acids. CDR3 in amino acids: CSALNRDRVFTASYNEQFF. CDR3 nucleotides: TGCAGTGCTTTAAACCGGGACAGGGTCTTTACAGCCTCCTACAATGAGCAGTTCTTC.

This clonotype was counted at least ten times. V usage is TRBV5-6 and J usage is TRBJ1-2; 9 nucleotides line up with TRBD1. The CDR3 runs 13 residues. With V trimmed by 4 bases and J by 5 bases, 3 bases remained unmatched. The V gene's germline CDR1 is SGHDT and CDR2 YYEEEE. CDR3 nucleotides: TGTGCCAGCAGCATACAGGGGGCTTATGGCTACACCTTC. Its translation is CASSIQGAYGYTF.

The table lists this clonotype with a few counts. The rearrangement joins TRBV7-2 to TRBJ1-5; D possibly corresponds to TRBD1 (6 bases). The CDR3 runs 15 residues. Germline V CDR1 and CDR2: SGHTA, FQGNSA. Deletions cut 1 base from V and 7 bases from J, with 14 bases between. DNA for the CDR3: TGTGCCAGCAGCTTAGGGGGGGCAATTCCCCAGCCCCAGCATTTT. Its protein product is CASSLGGAIPQPQHF.

This clonotype was detected only a few times. The CDR3 loop is CAILDRGYADTQYF. CDR3 bases: TGTGCCATACTAGACAGGGGTTACGCAGATACGCAGTATTTT. V and J are TRBV6-1 and TRBJ2-3; 8 bases agree with TRBD1. The germline V gene encodes CDR1 MNHNS and CDR2 SASEGT. Germline trimming cut 10 bases from V and 4 bases from J; bases unmatched to any gene: 10. This CDR3 has 14 residues.

This chain connects TRBV12-3 or TRBV12-4 to TRBJ2-6, with D unclear. Trimming stripped 5 bases from V and 1 base from J, with 9 bases between. The length of the CDR3 is 15 residues. The CDR3 is CASSKALSGANVLTF. CDR3 in DNA: TGTGCCAGCAGTAAGGCCCTGTCTGGGGCCAACGTCCTGACTTTC.

This sequence joins TRBV6-5 and TRBJ1-2, with 7 bases lining up with TRBD1. The V and J ends lost 5 bases and 1 base, in that order; junction bases with no gene match: 7. CDR1 and CDR2 from the germline V gene are MNHEY and SVGAGI. CDR3 size: 15 residues. Written as DNA, the CDR3 is TGTGCCAGCAGTAACGACAGGGTCCTTAACTATGGCTACACCTTC. It codes for CASSNDRVLNYGYTF.

The genes are TRBV7-9 and TRBJ1-5; D is ambiguous. The CDR3 extends over 14 amino acids. With 1 base removed from V and 3 bases from J, the gap between germline ends came to 7 bases. Germline V gene sequence: CDR1 SEHNR, CDR2 FQNEAQ (reference sequence). CDR3 amino acids: CASSLDGFNQPQHF. The CDR3 DNA is TGTGCCAGCAGCTTAGACGGATTCAATCAGCCCCAGCATTTT. Full variable domain (remainder filled in from reference TRBV7-9 and TRBJ1-5): DTGVSQNPRHKITKRGQNVTFRCDPISEHNRLYWYRQTLGQGPEFLTYFQNEAQLEKSRLLSDRFSAERPKGSFSTLEIQRTEQGDSAMYLCASSLDGFNQPQHFGDGTRLSIL.

This CDR3 is CASSRRGGEKLFF. In nucleotides, the CDR3 is TGTGCCAGCAGCCGCAGGGGGGGGGAAAAACTGTTTTTT. This sequence joins TRBV5-8 and TRBJ1-4; TRBD1 matches at 7 bases. The V and J ends lost 4 bases and 8 bases, in that order; junction bases with no gene match: 5. The CDR3 covers 13 residues. Germline V CDR1 and CDR2: SGHTS, YDEGEE.